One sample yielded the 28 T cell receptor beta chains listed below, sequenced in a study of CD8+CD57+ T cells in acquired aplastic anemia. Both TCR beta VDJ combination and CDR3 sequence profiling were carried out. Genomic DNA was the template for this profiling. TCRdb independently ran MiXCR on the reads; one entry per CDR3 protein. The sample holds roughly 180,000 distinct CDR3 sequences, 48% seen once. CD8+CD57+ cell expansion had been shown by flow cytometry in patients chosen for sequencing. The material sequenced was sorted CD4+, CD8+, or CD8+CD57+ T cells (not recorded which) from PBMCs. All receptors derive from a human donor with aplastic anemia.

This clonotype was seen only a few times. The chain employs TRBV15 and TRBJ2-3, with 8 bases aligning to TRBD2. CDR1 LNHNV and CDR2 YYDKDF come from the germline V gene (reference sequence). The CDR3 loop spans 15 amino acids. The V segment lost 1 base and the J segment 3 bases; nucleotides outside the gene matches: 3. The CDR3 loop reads CATSRGGRRTDTQYF. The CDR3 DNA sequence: TGTGCCACCAGCAGAGGCGGGAGGAGGACAGATACGCAGTATTTT.

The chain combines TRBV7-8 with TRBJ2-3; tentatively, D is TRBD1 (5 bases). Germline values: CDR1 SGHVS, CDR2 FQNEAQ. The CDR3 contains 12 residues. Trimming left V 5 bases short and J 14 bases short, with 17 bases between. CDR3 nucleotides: TGTGCCAGCAGCGATTATAGGAAACAGGCGTATTTT. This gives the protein CASSDYRKQAYF.

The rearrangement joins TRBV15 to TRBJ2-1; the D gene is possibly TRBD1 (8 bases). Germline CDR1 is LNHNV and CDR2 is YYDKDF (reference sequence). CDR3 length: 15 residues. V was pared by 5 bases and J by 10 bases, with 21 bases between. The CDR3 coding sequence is TGTGCCACCAGCTTGGACAGGGAGGGAATTAGGGAGCAGTTCTTC. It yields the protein CATSLDREGIREQFF.

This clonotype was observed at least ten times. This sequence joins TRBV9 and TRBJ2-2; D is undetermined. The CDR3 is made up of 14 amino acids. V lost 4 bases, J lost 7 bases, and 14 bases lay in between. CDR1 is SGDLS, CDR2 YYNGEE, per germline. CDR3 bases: TGTGCCAGCAGCCCCCGACCCACCGACGGGGAGCTGTTTTTT. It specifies CASSPRPTDGELFF.

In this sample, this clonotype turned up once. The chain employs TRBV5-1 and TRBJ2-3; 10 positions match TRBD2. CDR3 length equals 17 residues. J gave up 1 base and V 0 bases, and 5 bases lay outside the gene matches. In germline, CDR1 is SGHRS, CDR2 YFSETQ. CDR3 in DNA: TGCGCCAGCAGCTTGGGACTAGCGGGTAAAGGCACAGATACGCAGTATTTT. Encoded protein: CASSLGLAGKGTDTQYF.

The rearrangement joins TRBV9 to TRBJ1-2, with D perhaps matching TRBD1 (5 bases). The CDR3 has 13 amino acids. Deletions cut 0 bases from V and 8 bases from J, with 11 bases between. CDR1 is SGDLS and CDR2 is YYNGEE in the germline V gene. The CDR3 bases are TGTGCCAGCAGCGTAGGTGGCAGGGAGGGCTACACCTTC. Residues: CASSVGGREGYTF.

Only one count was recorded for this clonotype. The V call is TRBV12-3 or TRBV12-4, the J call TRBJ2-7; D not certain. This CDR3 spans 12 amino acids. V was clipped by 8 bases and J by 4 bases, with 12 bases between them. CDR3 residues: CASGEIVYEQYF. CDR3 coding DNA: TGTGCCAGCGGCGAGATAGTTTACGAGCAGTACTTC.

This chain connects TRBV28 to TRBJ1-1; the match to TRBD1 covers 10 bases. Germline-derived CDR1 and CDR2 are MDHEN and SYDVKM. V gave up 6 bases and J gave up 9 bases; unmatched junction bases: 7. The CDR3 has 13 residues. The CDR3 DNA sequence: TGTGCCAGCAGGGGACAGGGGAGACCTAAAGCTTTCTTT. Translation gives CASRGQGRPKAFF.

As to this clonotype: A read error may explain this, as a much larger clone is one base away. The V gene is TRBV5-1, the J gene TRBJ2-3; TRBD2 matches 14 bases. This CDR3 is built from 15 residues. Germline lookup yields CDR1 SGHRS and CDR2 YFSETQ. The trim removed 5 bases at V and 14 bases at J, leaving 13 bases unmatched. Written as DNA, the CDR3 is TGCGCCAGCAGGGACGGGACTAGCGGGGGTTCGGCGCGGTATTTT. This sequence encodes CASRDGTSGGSARYF.

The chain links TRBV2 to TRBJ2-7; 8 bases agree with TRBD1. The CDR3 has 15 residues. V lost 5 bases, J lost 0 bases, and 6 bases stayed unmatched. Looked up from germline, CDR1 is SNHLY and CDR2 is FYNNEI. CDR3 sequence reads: CASSPTGVASYEQYF. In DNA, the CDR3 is TGTGCCAGCAGTCCGACAGGGGTCGCCTCCTACGAGCAGTACTTC.

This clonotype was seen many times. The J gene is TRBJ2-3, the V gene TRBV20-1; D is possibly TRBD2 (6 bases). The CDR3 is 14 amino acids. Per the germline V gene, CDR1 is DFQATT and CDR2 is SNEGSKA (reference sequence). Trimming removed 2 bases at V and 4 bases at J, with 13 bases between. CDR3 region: CSARLTSGADTQYF. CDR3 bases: TGCAGTGCTAGACTCACTTCGGGGGCAGATACGCAGTATTTT.

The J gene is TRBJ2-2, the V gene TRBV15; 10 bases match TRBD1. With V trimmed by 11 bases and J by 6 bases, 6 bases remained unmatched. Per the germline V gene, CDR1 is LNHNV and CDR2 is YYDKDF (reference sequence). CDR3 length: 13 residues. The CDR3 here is CASGQGRAGELFF. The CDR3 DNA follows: TGTGCCTCGGGACAGGGGCGAGCCGGGGAGCTGTTTTTT.

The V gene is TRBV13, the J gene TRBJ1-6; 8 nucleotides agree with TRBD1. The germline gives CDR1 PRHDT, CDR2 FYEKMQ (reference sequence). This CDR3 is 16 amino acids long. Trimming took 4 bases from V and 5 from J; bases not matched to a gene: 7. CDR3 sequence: CASSSMLQGDNSPLHF. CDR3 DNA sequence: TGTGCCAGCAGCTCGATGCTACAGGGGGATAATTCACCCCTCCACTTT.

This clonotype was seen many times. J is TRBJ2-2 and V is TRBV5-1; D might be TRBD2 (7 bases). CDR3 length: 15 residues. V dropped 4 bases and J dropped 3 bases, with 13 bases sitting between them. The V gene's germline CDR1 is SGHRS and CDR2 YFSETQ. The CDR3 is CASSPGGRDTGELFF. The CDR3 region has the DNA TGCGCCAGCAGCCCCGGGGGGCGGGACACCGGGGAGCTGTTTTTT.

The CDR3 nucleotides are TGCAGTGCTGGACTAGCGGGAGCTGAGACCCAGTACTTC. This encodes CSAGLAGAETQYF. V usage is TRBV20-1 and J usage is TRBJ2-5; 13 bases are shared with TRBD2. V lost 5 bases and J lost 5; bases outside the gene matches: 2. The CDR3 length is 13 residues. CDR1 DFQATT and CDR2 SNEGSKA come from the germline V gene (reference sequence).

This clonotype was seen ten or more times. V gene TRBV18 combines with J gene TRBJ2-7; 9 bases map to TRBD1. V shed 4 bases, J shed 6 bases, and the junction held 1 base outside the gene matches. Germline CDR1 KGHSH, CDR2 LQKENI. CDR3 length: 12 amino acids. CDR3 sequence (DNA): TGTGCCAGCTCACGGGACAGGGTCGAGCAGTACTTC. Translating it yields CASSRDRVEQYF.

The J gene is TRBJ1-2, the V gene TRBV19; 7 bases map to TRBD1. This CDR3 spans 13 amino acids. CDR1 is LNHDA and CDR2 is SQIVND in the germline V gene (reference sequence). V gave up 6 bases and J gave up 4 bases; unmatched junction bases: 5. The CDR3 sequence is CASRTTGIYGYTF. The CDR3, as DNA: TGTGCCAGTAGAACGACAGGGATCTATGGCTACACCTTC.

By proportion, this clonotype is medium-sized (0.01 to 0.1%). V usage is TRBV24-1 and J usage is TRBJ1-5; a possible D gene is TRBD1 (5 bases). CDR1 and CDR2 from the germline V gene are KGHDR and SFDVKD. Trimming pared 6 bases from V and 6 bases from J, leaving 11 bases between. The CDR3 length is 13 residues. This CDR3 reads CATSWGVAQPQHF. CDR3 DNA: TGTGCCACCAGTTGGGGGGTGGCTCAGCCCCAGCATTTT.

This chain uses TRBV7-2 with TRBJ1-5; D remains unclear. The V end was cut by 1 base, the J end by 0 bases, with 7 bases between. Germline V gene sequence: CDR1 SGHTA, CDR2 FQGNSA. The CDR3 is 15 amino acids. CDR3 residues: CTSSLVTDSNQPQHF. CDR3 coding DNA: TGTACCAGCAGCTTAGTGACGGATAGCAATCAGCCCCAGCATTTT.

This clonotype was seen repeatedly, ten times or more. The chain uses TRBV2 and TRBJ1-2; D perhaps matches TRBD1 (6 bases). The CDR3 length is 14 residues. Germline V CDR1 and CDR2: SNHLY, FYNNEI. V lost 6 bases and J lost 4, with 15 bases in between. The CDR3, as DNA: TGTGCCAGCAGGGGGGCCCAGTCAGCCTATGGCTACACCTTC. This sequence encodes CASRGAQSAYGYTF.

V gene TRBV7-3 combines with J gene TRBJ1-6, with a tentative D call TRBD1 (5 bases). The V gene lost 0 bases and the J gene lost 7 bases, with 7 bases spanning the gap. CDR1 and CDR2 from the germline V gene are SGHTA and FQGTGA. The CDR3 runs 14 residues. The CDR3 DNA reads TGTGCCAGCAGCTTAACGGCAGGGAATTCACCCCTCCACTTT. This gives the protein CASSLTAGNSPLHF. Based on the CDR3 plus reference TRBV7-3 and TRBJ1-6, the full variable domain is GAGVSQTPSNKVTEKGKYVELRCDPISGHTALYWYRQSLGQGPEFLIYFQGTGAADDSGLPNDRFFAVRPEGSVSTLKIQRTERGDSAVYLCASSLTAGNSPLHFGNGTRLTVT.

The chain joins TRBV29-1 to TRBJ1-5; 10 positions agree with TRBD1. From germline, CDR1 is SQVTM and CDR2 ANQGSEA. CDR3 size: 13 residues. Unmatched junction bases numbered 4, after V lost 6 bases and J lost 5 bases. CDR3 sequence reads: CSVAGTGDQPQHF. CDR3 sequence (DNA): TGCAGCGTAGCCGGGACAGGGGATCAGCCCCAGCATTTT. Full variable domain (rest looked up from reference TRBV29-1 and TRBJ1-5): SAVISQKPSRDICQRGTSLTIQCQVDSQVTMMFWYRQQPGQSLTLIATANQGSEATYESGFVIDKFPISRPNLTFSTLTVSNMSPEDSSIYLCSVAGTGDQPQHFGDGTRLSIL.

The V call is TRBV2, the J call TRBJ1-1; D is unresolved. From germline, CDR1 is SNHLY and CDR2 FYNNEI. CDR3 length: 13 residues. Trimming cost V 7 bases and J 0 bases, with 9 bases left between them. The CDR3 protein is CASMIALNTEAFF. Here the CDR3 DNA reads TGTGCCAGCATGATCGCCCTGAACACTGAAGCTTTCTTT. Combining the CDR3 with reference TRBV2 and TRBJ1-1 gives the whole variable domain EPEVTQTPSHQVTQMGQEVILRCVPISNHLYFYWYRQILGQKVEFLVSFYNNEISEKSEIFDDQFSVERPDGSNFTLKIRSTKLEDSAMYFCASMIALNTEAFFGQGTRLTVV.

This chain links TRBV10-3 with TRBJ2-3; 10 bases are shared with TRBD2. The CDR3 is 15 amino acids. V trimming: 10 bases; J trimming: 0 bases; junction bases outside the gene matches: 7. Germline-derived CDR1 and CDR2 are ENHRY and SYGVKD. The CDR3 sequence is CASQRGGTSTDTQYF. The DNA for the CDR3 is TGTGCCAGTCAGCGGGGGGGGACTAGCACAGATACGCAGTATTTT.

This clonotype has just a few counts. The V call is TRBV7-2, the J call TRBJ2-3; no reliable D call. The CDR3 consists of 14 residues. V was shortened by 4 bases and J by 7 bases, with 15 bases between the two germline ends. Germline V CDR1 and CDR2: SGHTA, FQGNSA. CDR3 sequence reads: CASSSWSDHNTQYF. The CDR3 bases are TGTGCCAGCAGCTCCTGGTCCGACCATAATACGCAGTATTTT.

In DNA form, the CDR3 reads TGTGCCAGCAGCCTCCGGGGGCAACATTACGAGCAGTACTTC. The encoded protein is CASSLRGQHYEQYF. The genes are TRBV7-9 and TRBJ2-7; possibly TRBD1 or TRBD2 for D (6 bases each). Per germline, CDR1 SEHNR and CDR2 FQNEAQ (reference sequence). CDR3 length: 14 amino acids. Trimming took off 5 bases at V and 4 bases at J, with 15 bases between the two ends.

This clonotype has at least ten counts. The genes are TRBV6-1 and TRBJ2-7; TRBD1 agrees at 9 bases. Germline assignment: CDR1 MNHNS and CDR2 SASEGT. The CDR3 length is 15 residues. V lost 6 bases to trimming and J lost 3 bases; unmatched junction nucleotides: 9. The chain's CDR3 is CASSHLGDRVYEQYF. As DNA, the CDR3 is TGTGCCAGCAGCCACTTGGGGGACAGGGTCTACGAGCAGTACTTC.

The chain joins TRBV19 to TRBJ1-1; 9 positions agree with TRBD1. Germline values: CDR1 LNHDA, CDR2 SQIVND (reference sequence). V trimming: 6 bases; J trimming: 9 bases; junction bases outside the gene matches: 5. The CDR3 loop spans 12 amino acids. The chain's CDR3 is CASSGQGTKAFF. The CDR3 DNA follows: TGTGCCAGTAGCGGACAGGGGACAAAAGCTTTCTTT.